A selection of T cell receptor beta chains follows, all from one sample in a study of beta chain features in type 1 diabetes. TCRdb keeps only in-frame clones here, not all; method: immunoSEQ multiplex PCR. The table includes 250,000 to 300,000 clones, about 23% detected once. The sample comprised naive CD4+ T cells from blood. The source of these receptors is a woman in her thirties with type 1 diabetes. Each CDR3 is given with its conserved first and last residue. D genes are given only for firm matches. The listing skips clone size in some rows; elsewhere it reads once, few, many or a size class.

j_call cdr3_length clone_size d_call v_call cdr3_aa cdr3_nt
TRBJ2-1 16 NA TRBD2 TRBV19 CASSIGTSGRGDEQFF TGTGCCAGTAGTATAGGGACTAGCGGGAGGGGCGATGAGCAGTTCTTC
TRBJ2-5 13 few NA TRBV2 CASSDRERVTQYF TGTGCCAGCAGTGATCGGGAGCGGGTGACCCAGTACTTC
TRBJ2-5 15 NA TRBD2 TRBV2 CASSLGLAGSETQYF TGTGCCAGCAGTTTGGGACTAGCGGGATCGGAGACCCAGTACTTC
TRBJ2-7 13 NA TRBD1 TRBV2 CASSSDRFHEQYF TGTGCCAGCAGTTCGGACAGGTTCCACGAGCAGTACTTC
TRBJ2-1 11 NA NA TRBV25-1 CASRGADEQFF TGTGCCAGCAGGGGGGCCGATGAGCAGTTCTTC
TRBJ2-7 17 NA NA TRBV5-1 CASSLAMSSGPTYEQYF TGCGCCAGCAGCTTGGCCATGTCGAGCGGGCCAACCTACGAGCAGTACTTC
TRBJ2-3 16 few TRBD2 TRBV7-9 CASSPRSGSFIDTQYF TGTGCCAGCAGCCCCCGTAGCGGGAGCTTCATAGATACGCAGTATTTT
TRBJ2-7 14 few NA TRBV28 CASSLVGASYEQYF TGTGCCAGCAGTTTAGTCGGAGCTTCCTACGAGCAGTACTTC
TRBJ2-3 12 few NA TRBV29-1 CSVGRTADTQYF TGCAGCGTCGGGAGAACCGCAGATACGCAGTATTTT
TRBJ2-5 13 few NA TRBV18 CASSSYREETQYF TGTGCCAGCTCATCCTACAGAGAAGAGACCCAGTACTTC
TRBJ2-7 12 NA TRBD2 TRBV18 CASSPGRDEQYF TGTGCCAGCTCACCGGGGAGGGACGAGCAGTACTTC
TRBJ1-2 13 few NA TRBV4-1 CASSPGGGYGYTF TGCGCCAGCAGCCCAGGAGGTGGCTATGGCTACACCTTC
TRBJ2-1 17 NA NA TRBV9 CASSVATGDRSYNEQFF TGTGCCAGCAGCGTAGCTACGGGGGACCGCTCCTACAATGAGCAGTTCTTC
TRBJ1-5 17 few NA TRBV4-1 CASSHKTGQFNNQPQHF TGCGCCAGCAGCCACAAAACTGGACAGTTTAACAATCAGCCCCAGCATTTT
TRBJ2-3 12 NA TRBD2 TRBV28 CASGGRTDTQYF TGTGCCAGCGGCGGGAGAACAGATACGCAGTATTTT
TRBJ2-7 15 few TRBD2 TRBV7-9 CASSFGLAGEYEQYF TGTGCCAGCAGCTTCGGACTAGCGGGAGAATACGAGCAGTACTTC